There are a few counts of the clone carrying this T cell receptor beta chain. This entry belongs to a study of T cells after yellow fever vaccination. TCRdb reanalysed the 5' RACE reads using MiXCR and keeps one entry per CDR3 protein. The sample lists about 120,000 distinct CDR3 sequences, around 15% occurring once. The material was CD8+ T cells sorted from PBMCs, obtained 5 days after the yellow fever booster vaccination. The receptor comes from a man between 18 and 29 years old who received the YFV17D yellow fever vaccine.

CDR3 residues: CASSPFGETNSPLHF. The CDR3 nucleotides are TGTGCCAGCAGCCCGTTCGGGGAGACTAATTCACCCCTCCACTTT. The V and J genes are TRBV7-6 and TRBJ1-6; no clear D gene. V lost 5 bases, J lost 6 bases, and 14 bases lay in between. The CDR3 spans 15 residues. Germline CDR1 reads SGHVS; CDR2 reads FNYEAQ. Drawing the rest from reference TRBV7-6 and TRBJ1-6, the complete variable domain is GAGVSQSPRYKVTKRGQDVALRCDPISGHVSLYWYRQALGQGPEFLTYFNYEAQQDKSGLPNDRFSAERPEGSISTLTIQRTEQRDSAMYRCASSPFGETNSPLHFGNGTRLTVT.